This T cell receptor beta chain was profiled in a study of metastatic and nonmetastatic thyroid tumors. Whole-study findings and limits: In both blood and tumor samples, TCR beta diversity was reported significantly higher for malignant than benign nodules.

This clone was picked up a small number of times. What it binds is unknown. The ends were cut back, 2 bases at V and 2 bases at J, with 6 bases in the middle. CDR1 is SNHLY and CDR2 is FYNNEI in the germline V gene. The CDR3 totals 13 residues. All patients reached thyroid surgery having received no treatment beforehand. Authors' processing steps: The authors used CDR3 differences across clinicopathological groups to build a distant-metastasis classifier for papillary thyroid cancer. TCRdb re-analyzed the PCR reads through MiXCR. TCRdb, not the authors, supplied the V and J calls. The sample has about 20,000 clones; under 25% are singletons.

The material sequenced was blood. The V gene is TRBV2, the J gene TRBJ1-2, with D unclear. This TCR was sampled from a male donor with papillary thyroid cancer or a benign thyroid nodule (not recorded which). Some clones in this sample may be carry-over from other donors' samples. The CDR3 coding sequence is TGTGCCAGCAGTGAAAGCCTGAACTATGGCTACACCTTC. Protein product: CASSESLNYGYTF.